This paragraph covers one T cell receptor (beta chain) sequence. This sample was included in a study of control samples from healthy donors and cancer patients. Repertoires were generated with immunoSEQ multiplex PCR, while TCRdb's copy carries only in-frame clones and drops some. The table includes 95,000 to 130,000 clones, 88% detected once. The V end lost 0 bases, the J end lost 4 bases, and 6 bases lay between the germline ends. This CDR3 has 13 amino acids. Germline-derived CDR1 and CDR2 are SGHDN and FVKESK. The TCR sequence derives from a woman in her sixties or seventies in good health. The source material was blood. The rearrangement links TRBV14 to TRBJ1-1; D uncertain. CDR3 sequence reads: CASSQEVRTEAFF. CDR3 coding DNA: TGTGCCAGCAGCCAAGAGGTGCGCACTGAAGCTTTCTTT.